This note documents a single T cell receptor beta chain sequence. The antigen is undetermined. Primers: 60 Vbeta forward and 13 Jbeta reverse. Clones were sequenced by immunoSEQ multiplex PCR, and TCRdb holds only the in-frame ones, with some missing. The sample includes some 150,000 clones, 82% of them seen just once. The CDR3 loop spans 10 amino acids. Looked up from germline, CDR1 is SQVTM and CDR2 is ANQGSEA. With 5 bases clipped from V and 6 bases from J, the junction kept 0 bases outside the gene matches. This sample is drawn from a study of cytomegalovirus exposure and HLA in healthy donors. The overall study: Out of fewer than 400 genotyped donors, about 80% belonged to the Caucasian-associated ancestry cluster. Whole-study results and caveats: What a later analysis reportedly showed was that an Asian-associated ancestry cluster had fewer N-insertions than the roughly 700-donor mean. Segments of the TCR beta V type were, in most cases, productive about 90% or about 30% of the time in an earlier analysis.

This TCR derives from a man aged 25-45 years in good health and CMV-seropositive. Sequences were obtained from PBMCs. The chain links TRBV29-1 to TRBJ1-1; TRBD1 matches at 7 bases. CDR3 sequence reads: CSVTGAEAFF. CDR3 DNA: TGCAGCGTTACAGGGGCTGAAGCTTTCTTT.